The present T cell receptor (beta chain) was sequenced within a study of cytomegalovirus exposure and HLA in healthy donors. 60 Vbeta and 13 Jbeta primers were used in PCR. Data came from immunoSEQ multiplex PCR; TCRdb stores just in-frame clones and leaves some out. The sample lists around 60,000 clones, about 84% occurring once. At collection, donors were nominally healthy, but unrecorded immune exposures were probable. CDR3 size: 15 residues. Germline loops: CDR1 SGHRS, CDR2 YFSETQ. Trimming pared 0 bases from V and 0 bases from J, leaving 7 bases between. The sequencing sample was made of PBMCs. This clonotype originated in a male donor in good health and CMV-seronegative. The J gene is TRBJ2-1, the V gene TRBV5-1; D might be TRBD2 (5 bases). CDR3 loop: CASSLAGSSYNEQFF. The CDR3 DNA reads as TGCGCCAGCAGCTTGGCGGGGAGCTCCTACAATGAGCAGTTCTTC.